A single T cell receptor beta chain is shown here with its context. These data are taken from a study of blood T cell repertoires in COVID-19. The overall study: PBMCs, B-cell-depleted T cells, or T cells were the source of the cDNA or gDNA that made up the material.

Germline CDR1 and CDR2: SGHTA and FQGNSA. There are 15 residues in the CDR3. Deletions cut 3 bases from V and 4 bases from J, with 10 bases between. Authors' data handling: Estimation of nucleated cell counts relied on the amplification of reference gene primers. Sequenced by immunoSEQ multiplex PCR; TCRdb stores in-frame clones only, minus some. The V and J calls and clone size are taken from that table; D and trimming were inferred from the DNA. In the table there are 110,000 or so clones, roughly 90% of which are singletons. This sequence originates from a human donor in a cohort sampled during active COVID-19. This chain links TRBV7-2 with TRBJ1-6, with D perhaps matching TRBD1 (6 bases). Source material: peripheral blood. The CDR3 here is CASSFGQPYNSPLHF. CDR3 coding DNA: TGTGCCAGCAGCTTCGGACAGCCGTATAATTCACCCCTCCACTTT.